Following are 22 T cell receptor beta chains from one sample sequenced in a study of CD8+ T cells in alopecia areata. The treatment here: oral pan-JAK inhibitor, 5-10 mg twice daily. Following extraction, RNA underwent reverse transcription to cDNA, which served as the sequencing template. Assay used: immunoSEQ multiplex PCR; TCRdb lists only in-frame clones, some missing. This table has around 190,000 clones, about three fifths appearing once. The specimen comprised CD4+ T cells sorted from blood, sampled at week 4, from a patient treated with tofacitinib. These receptors came from a human donor with alopecia areata.

This clone appeared once. The rearrangement joins TRBV4-3 to TRBJ2-7, with D perhaps being TRBD1 or TRBD2 (5 bases each). CDR1 and CDR2 from the germline V gene are LGHNA and YSLEER. This CDR3 comprises 15 residues. V lost 0 bases and J lost 6, with 15 bases in between. The DNA for the CDR3 is TGCGCCAGCAGCCAAGAACATTTTGAGGGGCGCGAGCAGTACTTC. The encoded protein is CASSQEHFEGREQYF.

The genes are TRBV11-2 and TRBJ2-1; 8 nucleotides match TRBD2. V shed 2 bases, J shed 9 bases, and the junction held 6 bases outside the gene matches. CDR1 and CDR2 from the germline V gene are SGHAT and FQNNGV. This CDR3 spans 14 amino acids. The CDR3 nucleotides read TGTGCCAGCAGCTTATCGGGAGGGCCGAGTGAGCAGTTCTTC. Translating it yields CASSLSGGPSEQFF.

The chain combines TRBV7-9 with TRBJ2-5; D gene ambiguous. The CDR3 covers 13 residues. V lost 5 bases to trimming and J lost 5 bases, with 12 bases between them. CDR1 is SEHNR and CDR2 is FQNEAQ in the germline V gene (reference sequence). The CDR3 DNA is TGTGCCAGCAGCGGGTACGGGCGGGAGACCCAGTACTTC. Its translation is CASSGYGRETQYF. Filled out from reference TRBV7-9 and TRBJ2-5, the complete variable domain reads DTGVSQNPRHKITKRGQNVTFRCDPISEHNRLYWYRQTLGQGPEFLTYFQNEAQLEKSRLLSDRFSAERPKGSFSTLEIQRTEQGDSAMYLCASSGYGRETQYFGPGTRLLVL.

The V call is TRBV6-1, the J call TRBJ1-4; tentative D call: TRBD1 (5 bases). This CDR3 has 14 residues. V lost 2 bases and J lost 11, with 15 bases in between. Germline assignment: CDR1 MNHNS and CDR2 SASEGT. Here the CDR3 reads CASSESHIGGKLFF. The CDR3 nucleotides read TGTGCCAGCAGTGAATCTCACATCGGGGGGAAACTGTTTTTT.

The J gene is TRBJ1-5, the V gene TRBV4-3; D is ambiguous. The germline V gene has CDR1 LGHNA and CDR2 YSLEER. CDR3 length: 15 amino acids. Trimming cost V 0 bases and J 7 bases, with 13 bases left between them. The chain's CDR3 is CASSQELGPRQPQHF. CDR3 nucleotide sequence: TGCGCCAGCAGCCAAGAGTTGGGCCCTCGGCAGCCCCAGCATTTT.

This clone was seen more than once but under ten times. The chain uses TRBV18 and TRBJ2-7; D may be TRBD1 (5 bases). Looked up from germline, CDR1 is KGHSH and CDR2 is LQKENI. The CDR3 totals 14 residues. V was trimmed by 5 bases and J by 1 base, leaving 12 bases between them. The CDR3 is CASSDNDRSYEQYF. In DNA form, the CDR3 reads TGTGCCAGCTCAGACAATGACAGATCCTACGAGCAGTACTTC.

The genes are TRBV4-1 and TRBJ1-4; the D is unclear. V was pared by 4 bases and J by 10 bases, with 10 bases between. This CDR3 has 12 amino acids. Germline CDR1 MGHRA, CDR2 YSYEKL. The CDR3 is CASSLTLGKLFF. The CDR3 nucleotides are TGCGCCAGCAGCCTGACGTTGGGAAAACTGTTTTTT.

In its sample, this clone was seen once. The chain links TRBV18 to TRBJ2-1; D tentatively fits TRBD1 or TRBD2 (5 bases each). Trimming removed 3 bases from V and 6 bases from J, with 9 bases in between. CDR3 length equals 13 residues. The germline CDR1 and CDR2 sequences are KGHSH and LQKENI. CDR3 sequence (DNA): TGTGCCAGCTCACCGACGGGACCCAATGAGCAGTTCTTC. Its translation is CASSPTGPNEQFF.

The gene calls are TRBV19 and TRBJ2-3; D may match TRBD1 or TRBD2 (5 bases each). The CDR3 is made up of 14 amino acids. With 3 bases removed from V and 7 bases from J, the gap between germline ends came to 14 bases. Germline loops: CDR1 LNHDA, CDR2 SQIVND (reference sequence). This CDR3 is CASSIRDQTHTQYF. The CDR3 DNA follows: TGTGCCAGTAGTATCCGGGACCAAACCCATACGCAGTATTTT.

This clone has more than one count but fewer than ten. The V and J genes are TRBV14 and TRBJ2-7, with D unresolved. Germline lookup yields CDR1 SGHDN and CDR2 FVKESK. With 5 bases removed from V and 3 bases from J, the gap between germline ends came to 5 bases. This CDR3 is built from 11 residues. The chain's CDR3 is CASSADYEQYF. For the CDR3, the DNA is TGTGCCAGCAGCGCGGACTACGAGCAGTACTTC.

This sequence joins TRBV25-1 and TRBJ2-5; D is unclear. Trimming took off 5 bases at V and 4 bases at J, with 17 bases between the two ends. Germline loops: CDR1 MGHDK, CDR2 SYGVNS. The length of the CDR3 is 15 residues. The chain's CDR3 is CASSYRGPRGETQYF. CDR3 DNA: TGTGCCAGCAGTTACCGCGGCCCGAGAGGAGAGACCCAGTACTTC.

The chain has TRBV6-1 and TRBJ1-4; D possibly corresponds to TRBD1 (6 bases). The V and J ends lost 5 bases and 6 bases respectively, with 10 bases between them. The CDR3 runs 13 residues. Germline V lookup: CDR1 MNHNS, CDR2 SASEGT. The CDR3 DNA reads TGTGCCAGCAGTCGGGACACCGATGAAAAACTGTTTTTT. It specifies CASSRDTDEKLFF.

Remarks on this clone: This specimen includes other DNA sequences encoding the same CDR3. The rearrangement uses TRBV30 and TRBJ2-1; D is unresolved. V lost 4 bases, J lost 7 bases, and 8 bases lay in between. This CDR3 comprises 11 residues. Germline V lookup: CDR1 GTSNPN, CDR2 SVGIG (reference sequence). Here the CDR3 reads CAWTGRNEQFF. CDR3 bases: TGTGCCTGGACCGGCCGGAATGAGCAGTTCTTC.

The sample holds a few counts of this clone. This chain joins TRBV5-6 and TRBJ1-2; D might be TRBD1 (5 bases). CDR1 SGHDT and CDR2 YYEEEE come from the germline V gene. The CDR3 is made up of 14 amino acids. The V and J ends lost 5 bases and 4 bases respectively, with 15 bases between them. CDR3 protein: CASSSNRRGYGYTF. The CDR3 region has the DNA TGTGCCAGCAGTTCTAATCGAAGGGGCTATGGCTACACCTTC.

Only a few counts were recorded for this clone. The chain joins TRBV29-1 to TRBJ1-1; D is undetermined. V was pared by 4 bases and J by 1 base, with 13 bases between. In germline, CDR1 is SQVTM, CDR2 ANQGSEA. The CDR3 covers 14 residues. CDR3 coding DNA: TGCAGCGTTGTGGTCGGACTCACGAACACTGAAGCTTTCTTT. This encodes CSVVVGLTNTEAFF. Together with reference TRBV29-1 and TRBJ1-1, the CDR3 gives the full variable domain: SAVISQKPSRDICQRGTSLTIQCQVDSQVTMMFWYRQQPGQSLTLIATANQGSEATYESGFVIDKFPISRPNLTFSTLTVSNMSPEDSSIYLCSVVVGLTNTEAFFGQGTRLTVV.

The V and J genes are TRBV29-1 and TRBJ2-7; 7 bases agree with TRBD1. Germline CDR1 reads SQVTM; CDR2 reads ANQGSEA. V dropped 8 bases and J dropped 6; count of bases not matched to a gene: 10. The CDR3 sequence is 12 residues long. For the CDR3, the DNA is TGCAGCATAGACAGGGAGCCCGGCGAGCAGTACTTC. Translated: CSIDREPGEQYF.

The rearrangement links TRBV29-1 to TRBJ2-1, with TRBD1 matching over 9 bases. The CDR3 runs to 15 residues. The V gene end was trimmed by 3 bases and the J gene end by 6 bases; junction bases not matched to a gene: 9. Germline CDR1 SQVTM, CDR2 ANQGSEA. CDR3 nucleotide sequence: TGCAGCGTTGAGCTTACAGGGGGCGGGGGCAATGAGCAGTTCTTC. This sequence encodes CSVELTGGGGNEQFF.

This clone turned up a few times. The sample holds other DNA sequences that translate to the same CDR3. The V gene is TRBV29-1, the J gene TRBJ2-3, with D unclear. Trimming removed 4 bases at V and 4 bases at J, with 6 bases between. CDR1 SQVTM and CDR2 ANQGSEA come from the germline V gene. This CDR3 spans 11 amino acids. CDR3 sequence reads: CSVVSADTQYF. The CDR3 nucleotides are TGCAGCGTTGTTTCAGCAGATACGCAGTATTTT.

This clone was seen a handful of times. The J gene is TRBJ2-7, the V gene TRBV29-1, with 10 bases that match TRBD1. The J segment lost 4 bases and the V segment lost 7 bases, leaving 7 bases of the junction unmatched. Looked up from germline, CDR1 is SQVTM and CDR2 is ANQGSEA. The length of the CDR3 is 13 residues. CDR3 nucleotides: TGCAGCGCCGCCCGGGACAGGGGATACGAGCAGTACTTC. Protein product: CSAARDRGYEQYF.

This clone appeared a few times. The V call is TRBV29-1, the J call TRBJ2-1; the D is unclear. V lost 8 bases to trimming and J lost 6 bases, with 11 bases between them. The CDR3 runs 11 residues. Germline assignment: CDR1 SQVTM and CDR2 ANQGSEA. CDR3 sequence reads: CSLKSANEQFF. The CDR3 nucleotides are TGCAGCCTAAAGAGCGCCAATGAGCAGTTCTTC.

The chain has TRBV29-1 and TRBJ2-5, with TRBD1 matching over 8 bases. Trimming at V came to 1 base and at J to 3 bases, leaving 7 bases not matched to a gene. The V gene's germline CDR1 is SQVTM and CDR2 ANQGSEA. CDR3 length equals 15 residues. CDR3 in DNA: TGCAGCGTTGAAGGGGGCAGGGGGCTTGAAGAGACCCAGTACTTC. Amino acids: CSVEGGRGLEETQYF.

The chain joins TRBV18 to TRBJ2-3; D unresolved. Germline V gene lookup returns CDR1 KGHSH and CDR2 LQKENI. The CDR3 is 15 residues long. Trimming took off 5 bases at V and 4 bases at J, with 16 bases between the two ends. The CDR3 here is CASSASVRSPDTQYF. The CDR3 DNA reads TGTGCCAGCTCAGCTTCGGTGAGGAGTCCAGATACGCAGTATTTT.